This T cell receptor (beta chain) was recorded in a study of blood T cells in healthy people across ages (dated by TCRdb to the mid-2010s). As for the study more broadly: Template switching captured roughly one uniquely barcoded TCR beta cDNA molecule per two T cells in model experiments. Age-related changes in TCR beta repertoire diversity were measured in the study by deep sequencing normalized with unique cDNA molecular identifiers. The study analyzed two additional independent replicas of 1 million unique cDNA reads from the same blood draw for two donors, one aged 18 to 30 and one aged 80 or older. Four age groups were formed from the donors: young (average 16 years), middle-aged (around 41), aged (more than 55) and long-lived (roughly 81).

The 39 donors, aged about 6 to 95 years, were systemically healthy Caucasian individuals from Russia. Around 10 milliliters of peripheral blood were drawn from each donor into EDTA-treated Vacutainer tubes. PBMCs were isolated by Ficoll-Paque density-gradient centrifugation, with at least 6.5 million obtained per sample. Trizol reagent was used to extract total RNA from the PBMCs, yielding at least 5.5 micrograms per sample. The percentages of naive CD45RAhigh/CD27high T cells were determined by flow cytometry on a PBMC aliquot from every donor. A remark on this clonotype: It lacks a known antigen. The record has no base qualities; no much larger clone is one base away.

What the research found in general, with its limitations: Total diversity estimates from one million sequenced T cells were considered lower bounds and underestimates. As age increased, observed TCR beta diversity per million T cells dropped in a roughly linear way, and a significant reduction was already evident by age about 40. Observed TCR beta diversity correlated strongly with the percentage of naive T cells measured by flow cytometry. Because the CMV infection status of the donors was unknown, age-related changes in expanded clonotypes may potentially have been confounded. Compared with the aged group, the long-lived group had more naive CD4+ T cells, fewer expanded clones and increased TCR diversity, suggesting age selection. Since profiling was done on bulk unsorted PBMCs, naive and antigen-experienced compartments could not be conclusively compared.

Preparation of the library involved 5' RACE. The instrument was an Illumina HiSeq 2500. A second PCR of about 6 to 11 cycles was performed with a sample-barcoded 5' primer and a J-beta primer mix. Each TCR beta cDNA molecule received a unique molecular identifier from a template-switch 5' adaptor carrying 12 random nucleotides. Each sample yielded at least 2.5 million CDR3-containing paired-end reads. The Mint cDNA synthesis kit, primed by a TRBC-specific oligonucleotide, was used to synthesize first-strand cDNA from all RNA. Following uracil-DNA glycosylase treatment, all cDNA underwent a first 18-cycle PCR with the universal primers M1SS and BC2_uni_R. Per the original workflow: For normalization, 1 million high-quality reads were randomly selected from each sample, with every read carrying a distinct molecular identifier. Instead of being binned into consensus sequences, reads that shared molecular identifiers were thrown out. MiTCR, run with a Q25 quality threshold and the strictest error-elimination algorithm, handled CDR3 identification, clonotype clustering and error correction. A nonparametric unseen species model with Euler transformation was used to estimate a lower bound on total TCR beta diversity. TCRdb reprocessing: public reads trimmed at Q25 with fastp, clones called with MiXCR, in-frame beta chains kept. CDR3 protein duplicates are merged, each entry listing the most common genes and DNA. TCRdb assigned the V and J calls; the authors' analysis was not used. The sample table lists approximately 780,000 distinct CDR3 sequences, roughly 24% of them with a count of one. Of the sample, about 3% is held by the ten largest clones.

The V and J ends are trimmed by 7 bases and 11 bases, leaving 17 bases between them. The CDR3, cysteine through phenylalanine, is 12 amino acids long. Only CDR3 DNA is held: 36 bases, read in frame from base 1. CDR1 MNHEY and CDR2 SVGEGT are derived from the germline V gene. These data are also associated with another study on T cells of mothers and their children. Drawing on the second study: Donors were nine systemically healthy Caucasian individuals: three mothers and their six children. cDNA synthesis consumed the entire amount of extracted RNA, loaded at around 1.5 ug RNA in each 15 ul reaction. In the second PCR, the M1S primer introduced both the sample barcodes and 2-4 random nucleotides. Over 8 million TCR beta CDR3 reads came from each mother, compared with several million reads from each child. TCR recombination output is similarly shaped by thymic selection in related and unrelated pairs, with a minor effect exerted by inherited differences. Normalized repertoire overlap was always slightly but never significantly higher in related than unrelated mother-child pairs. No persistent microchimeric T cell clones were detected, at a sensitivity of 80 to 100 clones per million clonotypes. Deep NGS was used in the study to compare the TCR beta repertoires of mothers and children and to look for features that separate related mother-child pairs from unrelated individuals. Mothers averaged around 43 +/- 4 years of age and children averaged approximately 11 +/- 4 years. After adapter ligation was performed with NEBNext reagents, the libraries were sequenced on an Illumina HiSeq 2000 with 100+100 nt paired-end reads. To prevent cross-contamination, the mother and child libraries were prepared one month apart and sequenced in separate runs. For each donor, between about 450,000 and 2,300,000 distinct TCR beta clonotypes were identified. Naive TCR beta clonotypes were estimated from low-frequency clonotypes matched to each donor's FACS-determined naive share, without sorting.

The sequence was collected from a boy aged 5 to 17 in good health. The sequence links TRBV6-2 or TRBV6-3 to TRBJ1-1; TRBD1 is possibly the D segment (6 matching bases). The sample was blood. This receptor has the CDR3 CASNSVRGAAFF. In nucleotide form, the sequence is TGTGCCAGCAATTCTGTCAGGGGCGCGGCTTTCTTT.